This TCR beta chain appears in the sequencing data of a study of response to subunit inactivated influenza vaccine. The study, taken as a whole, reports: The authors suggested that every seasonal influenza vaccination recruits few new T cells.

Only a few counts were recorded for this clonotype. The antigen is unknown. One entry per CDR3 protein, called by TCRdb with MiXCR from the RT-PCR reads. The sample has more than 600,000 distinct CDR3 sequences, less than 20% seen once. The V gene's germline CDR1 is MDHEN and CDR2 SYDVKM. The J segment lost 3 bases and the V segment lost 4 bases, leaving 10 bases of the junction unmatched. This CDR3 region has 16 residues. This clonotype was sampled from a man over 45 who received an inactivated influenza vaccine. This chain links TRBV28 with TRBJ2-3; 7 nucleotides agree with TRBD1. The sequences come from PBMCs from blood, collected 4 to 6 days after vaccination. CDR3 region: CASSSAAGGLTDTQYF. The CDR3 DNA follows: TGTGCCAGCAGTTCTGCCGCAGGGGGATTAACAGATACGCAGTATTTT.